The 11 T cell receptor beta chains reported below all come from one sample, sequenced in a study of blood T cell repertoires in COVID-19. Libraries were prepared by immunoSEQ multiplex PCR; TCRdb keeps only in-frame clonotypes and omits some of them. The profile shows a few hundred thousand clones, approximately 88% of them singletons. The sample comprised PBMCs or T cells enriched from blood (not recorded which). Source of these receptors: a woman in her thirties or forties with acute COVID-19.

The chain combines TRBV4-1 with TRBJ1-2; D is uncertain. CDR3 length equals 14 residues. CDR1 MGHRA and CDR2 YSYEKL come from the germline V gene. Trimming pared 0 bases from V and 4 bases from J, leaving 9 bases between. The CDR3 DNA is TGCGCCAGCAGCCAAGATGGGAGTCTCTATGGCTACACCTTC. It is translated as CASSQDGSLYGYTF.

This rearrangement joins TRBV5-1 to TRBJ1-5, with D uncertain. The germline V and J ends were trimmed by 4 bases and 1 base, with 6 bases remaining between them. Per the germline V gene, CDR1 is SGHRS and CDR2 is YFSETQ. The CDR3 is 13 residues long. CDR3 sequence (DNA): TGCGCCAGCAGCCCGGTAAGCAATCAGCCCCAGCATTTT. This gives the protein CASSPVSNQPQHF.

Regarding this clone: Other DNA sequences from this sample encode an identical CDR3 as well. The rearrangement links TRBV3-1 (or the pseudogene TRBV3-2) to TRBJ1-2, with 8 positions matching TRBD1. This CDR3 has 14 amino acids. The trim removed 0 bases at V and 8 bases at J, leaving 5 bases unmatched. Germline V gene lookup returns CDR1 LGHDT and CDR2 YNNKEL (reference sequence). The CDR3 sequence is CASSQEGQGGGYTF. The CDR3 DNA follows: TGTGCCAGCAGCCAAGAAGGACAGGGCGGAGGCTACACCTTC.

This chain links TRBV5-4 with TRBJ1-1; D gene ambiguous. The germline V and J ends were trimmed by 3 bases and 1 base, with 13 bases remaining between them. The CDR3 loop spans 15 amino acids. In germline, CDR1 is SGHNT, CDR2 YYREEE (reference sequence). The CDR3, as DNA: TGTGCCAGCAGCTCCCTCGGACGGGAGAACACTGAAGCTTTCTTT. Translation: CASSSLGRENTEAFF.

The chain has TRBV10-2 and TRBJ1-1; possible D gene TRBD1, 5 bases. Germline CDR1 and CDR2: WSHSY and SAAADI. The CDR3 loop spans 14 amino acids. Trimming pared 6 bases from V and 6 bases from J, leaving 17 bases between. CDR3 region: CASSVDSSRAEAFF. CDR3 DNA sequence: TGCGCCAGCAGCGTTGACAGTTCTAGGGCTGAAGCTTTCTTT.

The rearrangement uses TRBV27 and TRBJ2-3; 7 positions agree with TRBD2. The CDR3 is 16 amino acids. V dropped 4 bases and J dropped 2; count of bases not matched to a gene: 9. Germline CDR1 is MNHEY and CDR2 is SMNVEV (reference sequence). Written as DNA, the CDR3 is TGTGCCAGCAGTTCTCCGGGACTACTCCTCACAGATACGCAGTATTTT. This translates into CASSSPGLLLTDTQYF.

The gene calls are TRBV12-3 or TRBV12-4 and TRBJ1-1, with a tentative D call TRBD1 (6 bases). There are 11 residues in the CDR3. V was cut by 6 bases and J by 10 bases, with 12 bases left in between. The CDR3 bases are TGTGCCAGCAGCCTAAGACAGGCAGCTTTCTTT. Its protein is CASSLRQAAFF.

The chain carries TRBV4-3 and TRBJ2-1; 10 positions agree with TRBD2. CDR1 and CDR2 (germline): LGHNA, YSLEER. The junction had 4 bases not matched to a gene; V was cut back by 4 bases and J by 7 bases. There are 14 residues in the CDR3. The CDR3, as DNA: TGCGCCAGCAGCCTACTAGCGGGAATGAATGAGCAGTTCTTC. As protein: CASSLLAGMNEQFF.

The rearrangement links TRBV21-1 to TRBJ1-4. TRBV21-1 is labeled a pseudogene. The CDR3 sequence is 12 residues long. CDR3 sequence (DNA): TGTGCCAGCAGCAAGGGAGGCGAAAAACTGTTTTTT. The encoded protein is CASSKGGEKLFF.

J is TRBJ2-7 and V is TRBV30, with a weak D call TRBD1 (6 bases). Germline V gene data show CDR1 as GTSNPN and CDR2 as SVGIG (reference sequence). This CDR3 region has 11 residues. Between the trimmed V and J ends, which lost 7 bases and 3 bases, there was a span of 10 bases. The CDR3 loop reads CAFRTDYEQYF. The DNA of the CDR3 is TGTGCCTTTCGGACAGACTACGAGCAGTACTTC.

V and J are TRBV11-2 and TRBJ2-3, with TRBD2 matching 11 bases. Germline-derived CDR1 and CDR2 are SGHAT and FQNNGV. CDR3 length equals 19 residues. Trimming at V came to 5 bases and at J to 4 bases, leaving 17 bases not matched to a gene. The DNA for the CDR3 is TGTGCCAGCAGCCCCAGGCGTCGGTCAACTAGCGGGAGCCCAGATACGCAGTATTTT. This sequence encodes CASSPRRRSTSGSPDTQYF.